This T cell receptor (beta chain) was documented in a study of blood T cell repertoires in COVID-19. Study context: The cDNA or gDNA used as material had been derived from T cells, B-cell-depleted T cells, or PBMCs.

In the study's own analysis: Using reference gene primer amplification, nucleated cell counts were estimated. Sequencing was performed with immunoSEQ multiplex PCR; in TCRdb, only in-frame clones are kept and a portion is missing. For V, J and clone size, that table is used; D and trimming come from the DNA. The sample shows just under 60,000 clones, about 87% of them seen only once. The CDR3 extends over 15 amino acids. CDR1 is SEHNR and CDR2 is FQNEAQ in the germline V gene (reference sequence). V lost 1 base and J lost 5, with 14 bases in between. Sequenced sample: peripheral blood. The receptor was isolated from a human donor with active COVID-19. The donor label of this sample is uncertain. The chain joins TRBV7-9 to TRBJ2-5; D is perhaps TRBD1 (5 bases). The CDR3 sequence is CASSLGLGPQETQYF. CDR3 DNA: TGTGCCAGCAGCTTAGGATTGGGGCCCCAGGAGACCCAGTACTTC.